The next 21 T cell receptor beta chains were all read from a single sample in a study of shared clonotypes between healthy human individuals. TCRdb's copy holds only in-frame clones and misses some; the assay was immunoSEQ multiplex PCR. In the table there are roughly 2 million clones, approximately 96% of which are singletons. Sequencing was carried out using naive CD4+ T cells sorted from blood. Documented subset: CD45RA+ positively selected. These receptors were taken from a man between 18 and 29 years old in good health.

The V and J genes are TRBV5-6 and TRBJ1-2; D is possibly TRBD1 (5 bases). Germline CDR1 is SGHDT and CDR2 is YYEEEE. V shed 0 bases and J shed 1 base, with 13 bases lying between them. The CDR3 extends over 16 amino acids. CDR3 bases: TGTGCCAGCAGCTTGGTTGGTGCAGGGAATAACTATGGCTACACCTTC. Residues: CASSLVGAGNNYGYTF.

This chain links TRBV6-5 with TRBJ1-5; perhaps TRBD1 as D (6 bases). The CDR3 length is 14 residues. The V end was cut by 0 bases, the J end by 7 bases, with 10 bases between. The germline V gene has CDR1 MNHEY and CDR2 SVGAGI. CDR3 amino acids: CASSYSGQGQPQHF. The CDR3 DNA reads TGTGCCAGCAGTTACTCGGGTCAGGGGCAGCCCCAGCATTTT.

In the case of this clone: The sample carries other DNA sequences with the same CDR3. V and J are TRBV9 and TRBJ2-5; 11 positions match TRBD2. The V and J ends lost 0 bases and 2 bases, in that order; junction bases with no gene match: 3. Germline CDR1 is SGDLS and CDR2 is YYNGEE. The CDR3 length is 16 residues. The CDR3 spells CASSVALAGGQETQYF. DNA for the CDR3: TGTGCCAGCAGCGTAGCGTTAGCGGGGGGGCAAGAGACCCAGTACTTC.

V gene TRBV30 combines with J gene TRBJ2-6; 10 nucleotides line up with TRBD1. V dropped 5 bases and J dropped 2; count of bases not matched to a gene: 0. Looked up from germline, CDR1 is GTSNPN and CDR2 is SVGIG (reference sequence). The CDR3 has 14 residues. This chain's CDR3 is CAWDRGPGANVLTF. In nucleotides, the CDR3 is TGTGCCTGGGACAGGGGGCCTGGGGCCAACGTCCTGACTTTC.

On this clone: The identical CDR3 is also encoded by other nucleotide sequences in the sample. The rearrangement joins TRBV30 to TRBJ2-5; possibly TRBD2 for D (5 bases). Germline CDR1 is GTSNPN and CDR2 is SVGIG (reference sequence). This CDR3 comprises 13 residues. The germline V and J ends were trimmed by 0 bases and 5 bases, with 10 bases remaining between them. DNA for the CDR3: TGTGCCTGGAGTGTACGGGGAGCGGAGACCCAGTACTTC. Translated, it gives CAWSVRGAETQYF.

This chain joins TRBV2 and TRBJ2-5; D is unclear. The V end was cut by 7 bases, the J end by 5 bases, with 14 bases between. Germline V gene data show CDR1 as SNHLY and CDR2 as FYNNEI. CDR3 length: 13 amino acids. In nucleotides, the CDR3 is TGTGCCAGCAACGCCCTCTCAGGCGAGACCCAGTACTTC. Amino acids: CASNALSGETQYF.

For this clone: This specimen includes other DNA sequences encoding the same CDR3. The chain recombines TRBV6-5 with TRBJ2-1; D is perhaps TRBD2 (5 bases). The germline gives CDR1 MNHEY, CDR2 SVGAGI. The V end lost 8 bases, the J end lost 6 bases, and 8 bases lay between the germline ends. The CDR3 loop spans 11 amino acids. CDR3 residues: CASGRGNEQFF. CDR3 DNA: TGTGCCAGCGGCCGGGGCAATGAGCAGTTCTTC.

The rearrangement joins TRBV5-1 to TRBJ2-4; TRBD1 might be the D (5 bases). CDR1 SGHRS and CDR2 YFSETQ come from the germline V gene. CDR3 length: 14 amino acids. The ends were cut back, 5 bases at V and 0 bases at J, with 9 bases in the middle. The CDR3 sequence: CASRGDLAKNIQYF. CDR3 bases: TGCGCCAGCAGAGGGGATCTAGCCAAAAACATTCAGTACTTC.

V is TRBV5-6 and J is TRBJ2-7, with D uncertain. V lost 0 bases to trimming and J lost 7 bases, with 5 bases between them. The CDR3 totals 11 residues. Germline lookup yields CDR1 SGHDT and CDR2 YYEEEE. The CDR3 sequence is CASSLGQEQYF. CDR3 in DNA: TGTGCCAGCAGCTTGGGACAAGAGCAGTACTTC.

The chain's CDR3 is CASSRAQGPFSNTEAFF. The CDR3 DNA reads as TGCGCCAGCAGCCGTGCACAGGGGCCATTCTCGAACACTGAAGCTTTCTTT. J is TRBJ1-1 and V is TRBV5-1; 7 bases fit TRBD1. The CDR3 contains 17 residues. The V gene's germline CDR1 is SGHRS and CDR2 YFSETQ. V trimming: 4 bases; J trimming: 1 base; junction bases outside the gene matches: 13.

The count of this clone is one. The sample holds other DNA sequences that translate to the same CDR3. This chain links TRBV29-1 with TRBJ1-1, with a tentative D call TRBD1 (5 bases). V was shortened by 6 bases and J by 2 bases, with 10 bases between the two germline ends. CDR1 SQVTM and CDR2 ANQGSEA come from the germline V gene. CDR3 length equals 12 residues. The DNA for the CDR3 is TGCAGCGTAGGAGACAGCAACACTGAAGCTTTCTTT. Translated: CSVGDSNTEAFF. Combining the CDR3 with reference TRBV29-1 and TRBJ1-1 gives the whole variable domain SAVISQKPSRDICQRGTSLTIQCQVDSQVTMMFWYRQQPGQSLTLIATANQGSEATYESGFVIDKFPISRPNLTFSTLTVSNMSPEDSSIYLCSVGDSNTEAFFGQGTRLTVV.

The gene calls are TRBV10-1 and TRBJ2-1; a possible D gene is TRBD1 (6 bases). V dropped 2 bases and J dropped 9 bases, with 11 bases sitting between them. Germline CDR1 WNHNN, CDR2 SYGVQD (reference sequence). The CDR3 runs 13 residues. The CDR3 reads CASSEGTSGEQFF. In nucleotides, the CDR3 is TGCGCCAGCAGTGAGGGGACATCCGGTGAGCAGTTCTTC.

This clone appeared once. V gene TRBV19 combines with J gene TRBJ1-1; possible D gene TRBD1, 5 bases. V lost 6 bases to trimming and J lost 1 base, with 9 bases between them. Germline V gene lookup returns CDR1 LNHDA and CDR2 SQIVND (reference sequence). CDR3 length equals 13 residues. The CDR3 DNA sequence: TGTGCCAGTAGCCAGACAGAGAACACTGAAGCTTTCTTT. It yields the protein CASSQTENTEAFF.

Worth noting for this clone: Other DNA sequences in this specimen translate into the identical CDR3. The chain joins TRBV7-9 to TRBJ1-5; D possibly corresponds to TRBD1 (6 bases). Trimming removed 5 bases at V and 2 bases at J, with 7 bases between. Germline V gene sequence: CDR1 SEHNR, CDR2 FQNEAQ (reference sequence). CDR3 length: 13 residues. The CDR3: CASSRTGNQPQHF. Written as DNA, the CDR3 is TGTGCCAGCAGCCGGACAGGCAATCAGCCCCAGCATTTT.

The V gene is TRBV10-2, the J gene TRBJ1-2; 9 nucleotides line up with TRBD1. The V gene's germline CDR1 is WSHSY and CDR2 SAAADI. The J segment lost 5 bases and the V segment lost 2 bases, leaving 9 bases of the junction unmatched. This CDR3 is 16 amino acids long. The CDR3, as DNA: TGCGCCAGCAGTGAGCGTCGGACAGGGGAGGGGTATGGCTACACCTTC. Its translation: CASSERRTGEGYGYTF.

In the case of this clone: This sample also contains other DNA sequences that code for the same CDR3. This rearrangement joins TRBV5-1 to TRBJ2-3; D may be TRBD1 (5 bases). The CDR3 contains 15 residues. Trimming removed 0 bases from V and 1 base from J, with 9 bases in between. The V gene's germline CDR1 is SGHRS and CDR2 YFSETQ. The CDR3 loop is CASSLEGKGTDTQYF. CDR3 bases: TGCGCCAGCAGCTTGGAGGGGAAGGGCACAGATACGCAGTATTTT.

The chain couples TRBV5-1 to TRBJ2-3; the match to TRBD2 covers 7 bases. Germline V gene lookup returns CDR1 SGHRS and CDR2 YFSETQ. The CDR3 is 14 residues long. After removal of 5 bases from V and 6 bases from J, the junction contained 9 bases not matched to a gene. CDR3 nucleotides: TGCGCCAGCAGACCACTAGCGACCCACGATACGCAGTATTTT. Protein product: CASRPLATHDTQYF.

The chain carries TRBV5-4 and TRBJ1-1; D possibly corresponds to TRBD1 (6 bases). The ends were cut back, 4 bases at V and 1 base at J, with 8 bases in the middle. CDR3 length equals 13 residues. Germline V gene sequence: CDR1 SGHNT, CDR2 YYREEE (reference sequence). Written as DNA, the CDR3 is TGTGCCAGCAGCAGGGGACAGAACACTGAAGCTTTCTTT. Protein: CASSRGQNTEAFF.

The V gene is TRBV5-5, the J gene TRBJ2-7; 9 positions match TRBD2. The germline V gene has CDR1 SGHKS and CDR2 YYEKEE (reference sequence). The CDR3 spans 14 residues. Losses at the gene ends were 4 bases for V and 2 bases for J; bases not matched to a gene: 4. The CDR3 nucleotides read TGTGCCAGCAGCCATAGCGGGGGCGCCTACGAGCAGTACTTC. It is translated as CASSHSGGAYEQYF.

The chain joins TRBV19 to TRBJ1-6; 9 nucleotides align to TRBD1. Trimming at V came to 5 bases and at J to 9 bases, leaving 8 bases not matched to a gene. This CDR3 spans 15 amino acids. CDR1 LNHDA and CDR2 SQIVND come from the germline V gene (reference sequence). Here the CDR3 DNA reads TGTGCCAGTAGTCCACGGACAGGGGTGGGTTCACCCCTCCACTTT. Translated, it gives CASSPRTGVGSPLHF.

This sequence joins TRBV29-1 and TRBJ2-3; D is unresolved. The CDR3 sequence is 12 residues long. Germline V gives CDR1 SQVTM, CDR2 ANQGSEA. The V end lost 6 bases, the J end lost 5 bases, and 12 bases lay between the germline ends. DNA for the CDR3: TGCAGCGTCGGACGGACGGGAGATACGCAGTATTTT. Protein sequence: CSVGRTGDTQYF.